The 20 T cell receptor beta chains presented below share a single source sample, sequenced in a study of blood T cell repertoires in COVID-19. Only in-frame clones appear in the TCRdb table, and some are missing; sequencing was by immunoSEQ multiplex PCR. The sample consists of some 100,000 clones, about nine tenths of them appearing once. Material: peripheral blood. The receptors were sampled from a woman in her 70s with acute or convalescent COVID-19.

This chain uses TRBV3-1 (or the pseudogene TRBV3-2) with TRBJ1-6, with D possibly being TRBD1 (6 bases). Deletions cut 2 bases from V and 14 bases from J, with 13 bases between. Germline lookup yields CDR1 LGHDT and CDR2 YNNKEL (reference sequence). The CDR3 spans 13 residues. Here the CDR3 DNA reads TGTGCCAGCAGCCAAATCGGGACAATCACCCTCCACTTT. It is translated as CASSQIGTITLHF.

This chain joins TRBV6-5 and TRBJ1-2; maybe TRBD1 (6 bases). The CDR3 consists of 14 residues. CDR1 MNHEY and CDR2 SVGAGI come from the germline V gene. The V and J ends lost 10 bases and 4 bases respectively, with 19 bases between them. The CDR3 nucleotides read TGTGCCACCTCCCCGACAGGTGGTGGCTATGGCTACACCTTC. Its translation is CATSPTGGGYGYTF.

The J gene is TRBJ1-5, the V gene TRBV5-6, with D uncertain. The CDR3 loop spans 14 amino acids. Germline V gene lookup returns CDR1 SGHDT and CDR2 YYEEEE. The V end lost 4 bases, the J end lost 6 bases, and 14 bases lay between the germline ends. The CDR3 sequence is CASSKGPGVQPQHF. The CDR3, as DNA: TGTGCCAGCAGCAAAGGGCCGGGAGTTCAGCCCCAGCATTTT.

This clone is a singleton in its sample. This chain connects TRBV10-1 to TRBJ2-5; a possible D gene is TRBD2 (6 bases). The CDR3 is 16 residues long. CDR1 and CDR2 (germline): WNHNN, SYGVQD (reference sequence). V was clipped by 3 bases and J by 4 bases, with 18 bases between them. The chain's CDR3 is CASSDVIGGKLETQYF. CDR3 sequence (DNA): TGCGCCAGCAGTGATGTCATCGGAGGGAAGCTAGAGACCCAGTACTTC.

The CDR3 DNA reads TGTGCCAGCAGCTTACCAGGCCTCAATCAGCCCCAGCATTTT. This encodes CASSLPGLNQPQHF. The chain is built from TRBV3-1 (or the pseudogene TRBV3-2) and TRBJ1-5; D is ambiguous. CDR3 length: 14 amino acids. Per the germline V gene, CDR1 is LGHDT and CDR2 is YNNKEL (reference sequence). V shed 5 bases and J shed 3 bases, with 11 bases lying between them.

The chain has TRBV29-1 and TRBJ2-7, with 7 nucleotides matching TRBD2. The CDR3 covers 14 residues. Germline CDR1 reads SQVTM; CDR2 reads ANQGSEA. The ends lost 7 bases at V and 2 bases at J; junction bases unmatched: 11. The CDR3 loop is CSGIASGRAYEQYF. The DNA for the CDR3 is TGCAGCGGCATCGCTAGCGGCCGAGCCTACGAGCAGTACTTC.

The J gene is TRBJ2-3, the V gene TRBV4-2; TRBD2 agrees at 8 bases. Trimming at V came to 0 bases and at J to 0 bases, leaving 8 bases not matched to a gene. The CDR3 runs 18 residues. Germline CDR1 and CDR2: LGHNA and YNFKEQ. CDR3 in DNA: TGTGCCAGCAGCCAAGATCGACGGGGGGGCAGGAGCACAGATACGCAGTATTTT. Residues: CASSQDRRGGRSTDTQYF.

The gene calls are TRBV16 and TRBJ1-1, with 8 bases identical to TRBD1. CDR3 size: 15 residues. V dropped 1 base and J dropped 1; count of bases not matched to a gene: 2. Germline V gene sequence: CDR1 KGHSY, CDR2 FQNENV. The CDR3 bases are TGTGCCAGCAGCCAATTGGGGACAGGGAACACTGAAGCTTTCTTT. The encoded protein is CASSQLGTGNTEAFF.

This chain connects TRBV27 to TRBJ2-4, with TRBD1 identical over 7 bases. The CDR3 has 16 residues. With 3 bases clipped from V and 1 base from J, the junction kept 6 bases outside the gene matches. CDR1 and CDR2 (germline): MNHEY, SMNVEV (reference sequence). CDR3 residues: CASSFRQGEAKNIQYF. The CDR3 DNA reads TGTGCCAGCAGTTTCCGACAGGGAGAGGCCAAAAACATTCAGTACTTC.

This rearrangement joins TRBV19 to TRBJ1-4; D gene ambiguous. V was pared by 4 bases and J by 0 bases, with 6 bases between. Germline V lookup: CDR1 LNHDA, CDR2 SQIVND (reference sequence). The CDR3 is 14 residues long. For the CDR3, the DNA is TGTGCCAGTAGTAACACAGCAACTAATGAAAAACTGTTTTTT. Encoded protein: CASSNTATNEKLFF.

This sequence joins TRBV9 and TRBJ1-1; D is perhaps TRBD1 (5 bases). Germline V gene lookup returns CDR1 SGDLS and CDR2 YYNGEE. This CDR3 is built from 14 residues. The V end was cut by 4 bases, the J end by 1 base, with 11 bases between. The CDR3 DNA reads TGTGCCAGCAGCCAAATGGGGGGGAACACTGAAGCTTTCTTT. Protein sequence: CASSQMGGNTEAFF.

This chain links TRBV28 with TRBJ1-1, with a weak D call TRBD1 (6 bases). CDR1 is MDHEN and CDR2 is SYDVKM in the germline V gene. Trimming pared 4 bases from V and 0 bases from J, leaving 12 bases between. The CDR3 sequence is 15 residues long. The CDR3 here is CASSSRTAMNTEAFF. In DNA, the CDR3 is TGTGCCAGCAGTTCGCGGACAGCAATGAACACTGAAGCTTTCTTT.

This clone appeared a few times. The rearrangement uses TRBV10-3 and TRBJ2-1, with TRBD2 identical over 8 bases. Germline loops: CDR1 ENHRY, CDR2 SYGVKD. V gave up 3 bases and J gave up 9 bases; unmatched junction bases: 7. This CDR3 is 14 amino acids long. The CDR3 loop is CAISDTGGGREQFF. The CDR3 nucleotides are TGTGCCATCAGTGATACGGGGGGGGGCCGTGAGCAGTTCTTC.

The V and J genes are TRBV6-5 and TRBJ2-3, with 10 positions matching TRBD1. The CDR3 has 13 residues. The V and J ends lost 5 bases and 7 bases, in that order; junction bases with no gene match: 3. The germline gives CDR1 MNHEY, CDR2 SVGAGI. The CDR3 DNA reads as TGTGCCAGCAGTCGACAGGGGGCCTATACGCAGTATTTT. It is translated as CASSRQGAYTQYF.

CDR3 in amino acids: CASSEMGQGGNTIYF. CDR3 sequence (DNA): TGTGCCAGCAGTGAAATGGGACAGGGAGGAAACACCATATATTTT. This rearrangement joins TRBV6-1 to TRBJ1-3; 9 bases match TRBD1. V lost 2 bases and J lost 4; bases outside the gene matches: 3. The CDR3 spans 15 residues. The germline V gene has CDR1 MNHNS and CDR2 SASEGT.

In this sample, this clone turned up once. The genes are TRBV6-5 and TRBJ1-2, with TRBD1 identical over 7 bases. Germline V lookup: CDR1 MNHEY, CDR2 SVGAGI. Trimming took 7 bases from V and 6 from J; bases not matched to a gene: 5. CDR3 length equals 12 residues. DNA for the CDR3: TGTGCCAGCATTGTGACAGGGAATGGCTACACCTTC. This translates into CASIVTGNGYTF.

This sequence joins TRBV5-1 and TRBJ1-4; D unclear. Germline CDR1 SGHRS, CDR2 YFSETQ. CDR3 size: 16 residues. The V end lost 0 bases, the J end lost 6 bases, and 15 bases lay between the germline ends. Here the CDR3 reads CASSLGSRIRDEKLFF. The CDR3 nucleotides read TGCGCCAGCAGCTTGGGTTCGAGGATCCGAGATGAAAAACTGTTTTTT.

This clone showed up just a few times. The chain is built from TRBV7-2 and TRBJ2-5, with D maybe TRBD2 (6 bases). Per germline, CDR1 SGHTA and CDR2 FQGNSA. The CDR3 length is 15 residues. The germline V and J ends were trimmed by 5 bases and 4 bases, with 17 bases remaining between them. The CDR3 loop is CASSVGGAGSETQYF. Written as DNA, the CDR3 is TGTGCCAGCAGCGTCGGCGGGGCCGGGTCAGAGACCCAGTACTTC.

The J gene is TRBJ2-2, the V gene TRBV14; tentatively, D is TRBD1 (6 bases). V lost 5 bases to trimming and J lost 6 bases, with 13 bases between them. The CDR3 runs 14 residues. The germline CDR1 and CDR2 sequences are SGHDN and FVKESK. In nucleotides, the CDR3 is TGTGCCAGCAGCACGCCCACAGGGCCCGGGGAGCTGTTTTTT. It encodes CASSTPTGPGELFF. Based on the CDR3 plus reference TRBV14 and TRBJ2-2, the full variable domain is EAGVTQFPSHSVIEKGQTVTLRCDPISGHDNLYWYRRVMGKEIKFLLHFVKESKQDESGMPNNRFLAERTGGTYSTLKVQPAELEDSGVYFCASSTPTGPGELFFGEGSRLTVL.

This clone was recorded once. The chain couples TRBV3-1 (or the pseudogene TRBV3-2) to TRBJ2-5, with a possible D match to TRBD2 (7 bases). This CDR3 is built from 15 residues. V was cut by 4 bases and J by 8 bases, with 20 bases left in between. CDR1 LGHDT and CDR2 YNNKEL come from the germline V gene (reference sequence). CDR3: CASSRIGGGGPTQYF. CDR3 DNA sequence: TGTGCCAGCAGCCGGATCGGGGGCGGGGGCCCCACCCAGTACTTC.